The T cell receptor beta chain described here comes from a study of T cells in Graves' hyperthyroidism and ophthalmopathy (dated by TCRdb to between 2018 and 2020). With regard to the full study: Peripheral blood samples were taken at the time of initial diagnosis, prior to any treatment. An independent validation cohort of fewer than 20 hyperthyroidism patients and about 16 patients who later progressed to ophthalmopathy tested prospective prediction of ophthalmopathy. Following sampling, methimazole starting at 30 mg daily was given to hyperthyroidism patients, and high-dose intravenous methylprednisolone was given to ophthalmopathy patients. The 85 to 100 discovery patients were divided at random into training and test sets in a 7:3 ratio. To identify TCR V-J signatures that set the groups apart, the researchers used a discovery cohort of approximately 98 patients, made up of 40 to 45 with Graves' ophthalmopathy and about 60 with stable Graves' hyperthyroidism. The study also compared thyroid tissue and blood T-cell repertoires from five or six Graves' hyperthyroidism patients. The paper describes TCR Vbeta CDR3 sequencing of roughly 130 peripheral blood samples, made up of fewer than 50 ophthalmopathy patients, some 76 hyperthyroidism patients and roughly 17 progressor patients.

Study-wide findings and limitations: Most expanded thyroid clonotypes (frequency above 0.001) were also detected in blood, a finding suggesting that blood repertoires may reflect thyroid immune responses. No statistical method was used to set the sample size in advance, and investigators knew the group allocation. In validation, the model predicted progression to ophthalmopathy a median of around six months before onset, with over 60% sensitivity and 72.22% specificity. Ophthalmopathy was separated from stable hyperthyroidism by a 13 V-J signature model, with roughly 88% sensitivity and around 81% specificity obtained in cross-validation and 80%/75% obtained in testing.

This clonotype was observed at least ten times. Its antigen remains unidentified. Base quality data are lacking; no much larger clone is found one base away. Amplification of TCR beta CDR3 regions was carried out from RNA transcripts. The TCR CDR3 was subjected to a first round of RT-PCR using the HTBI primer set and the Qiagen OneStep RT-PCR kit. The libraries were constructed in a second round of multiplex PCR and then size-selected and purified. Sequencing of the libraries was done on an Illumina HiSeq2000 using paired-end 100 bp reads. As for the authors' bioinformatics: Raw data were processed with SOAPnuke, discarding reads with adapters, uncalled bases, mean Phred below 15, or no exact constant-primer or identifier match. COPE v1.2.5 was used to merge the high-quality paired reads, and each unique nucleotide sequence was defined as a clonotype. Clonotypes were aligned to IMGT TRBV, TRBD and TRBJ reference segments using MiTCR v1.1. Analysis was restricted to V-J combinations with a frequency above 0.0001, which covered roughly 99% of repertoires. A TCS score was defined as the ratio of F50 (clonal expansion) to E x V (chaos), with BLOSUM62-based TCRdist applied between CDR3 peptides within each V-J. Welch's t-statistics and random forest reduced approximately 520 V-J features to roughly 13, which were used in a naive Bayes classifier (R e1071). The raw public reads went through TCRdb reprocessing: fastp at Q25, MiXCR clone calling, in-frame beta chains kept. Each entry merges the rows of one CDR3 protein and shows their most common DNA and genes. These V and J calls originate from TCRdb's pipeline instead of the authors' own analysis. Recorded for this sample are fewer than 650,000 distinct CDR3 sequences; approximately 15% of them occurred a single time. About 14% of the sample rests with the top ten.

Stable Graves' hyperthyroidism was defined as no progression to ophthalmopathy during 18 months of follow-up. Hyperthyroidism patients were newly diagnosed, had a disease duration of under 2 months, and were aged 18 to 65 years. Exclusion was applied to patients with uncontrolled infections, other autoimmune diseases, pregnancy or lactation. Diagnoses relied on clinical symptoms, serum thyroxine and TRAb, thyroid ultrasound and orbital computed tomography. PBMCs were separated from roughly 9.6 ml of fresh peripheral blood using Ficoll-Paque density gradient centrifugation. Total RNA was extracted using Trizol reagent, and RNA quality was assessed on an Agilent 2100 Bioanalyzer. This sequence originates from a woman in her 40s with Graves' hyperthyroidism. Source material: blood.

The DNA is TGTGCCGGAGTTCAGGGGGCCCCTTCCTACGAGCAGTACTTC. This sequence encodes CAGVQGAPSYEQYF. The rearrangement joined TRBV27 to TRBJ2-7; the junction holds 8 bases that match TRBD1. Sequences MNHEY (CDR1) and SMNVEV (CDR2) are obtained from the germline V gene (reference sequence). The CDR3 measures 14 amino acids from cysteine to phenylalanine. Of the read, only the CDR3 DNA is kept; its 42 bases are in frame from base 1. The germline V end is reduced by 11 bases and the J end by 1 base; junction bases left unmatched: 10.